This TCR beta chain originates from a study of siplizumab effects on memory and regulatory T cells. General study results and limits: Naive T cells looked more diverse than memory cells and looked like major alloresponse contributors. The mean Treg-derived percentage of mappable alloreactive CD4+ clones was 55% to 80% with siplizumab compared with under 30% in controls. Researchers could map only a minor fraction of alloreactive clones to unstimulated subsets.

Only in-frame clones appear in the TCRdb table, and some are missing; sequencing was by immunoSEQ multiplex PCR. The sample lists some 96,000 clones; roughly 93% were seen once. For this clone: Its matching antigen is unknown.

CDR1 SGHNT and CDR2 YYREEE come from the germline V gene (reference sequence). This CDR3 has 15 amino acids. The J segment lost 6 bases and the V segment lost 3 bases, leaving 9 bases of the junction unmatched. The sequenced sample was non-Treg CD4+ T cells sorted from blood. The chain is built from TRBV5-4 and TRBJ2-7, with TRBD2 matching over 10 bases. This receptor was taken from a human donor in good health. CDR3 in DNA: TGTGCCAGCAGCTGGAGGAGCGGGAGGGCCGCCGAGCAGTACTTC. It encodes CASSWRSGRAAEQYF.